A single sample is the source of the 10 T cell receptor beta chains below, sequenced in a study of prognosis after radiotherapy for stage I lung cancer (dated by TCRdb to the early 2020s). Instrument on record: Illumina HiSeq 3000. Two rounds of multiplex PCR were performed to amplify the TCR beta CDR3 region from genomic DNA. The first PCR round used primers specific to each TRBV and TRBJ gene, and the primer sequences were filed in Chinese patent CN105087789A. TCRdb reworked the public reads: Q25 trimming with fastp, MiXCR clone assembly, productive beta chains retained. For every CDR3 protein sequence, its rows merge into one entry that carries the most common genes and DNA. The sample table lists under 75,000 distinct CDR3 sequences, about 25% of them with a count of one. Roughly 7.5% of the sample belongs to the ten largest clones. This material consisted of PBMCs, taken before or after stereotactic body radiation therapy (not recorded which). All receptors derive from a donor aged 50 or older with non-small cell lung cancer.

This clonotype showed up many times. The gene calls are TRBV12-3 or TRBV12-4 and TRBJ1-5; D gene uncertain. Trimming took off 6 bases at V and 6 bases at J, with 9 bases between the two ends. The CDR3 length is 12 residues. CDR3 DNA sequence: TGTGCCAGCAGCAAGCTTGTTCAGCCCCAGCATTTT. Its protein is CASSKLVQPQHF.

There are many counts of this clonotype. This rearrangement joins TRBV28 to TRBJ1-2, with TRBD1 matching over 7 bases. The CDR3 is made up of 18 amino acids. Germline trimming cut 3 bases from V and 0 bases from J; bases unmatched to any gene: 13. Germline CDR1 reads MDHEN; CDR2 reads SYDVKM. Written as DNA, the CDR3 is TGTGCCAGCAGTTTCGCCTCCGACAGGGATGGAGCTAACTATGGCTACACCTTC. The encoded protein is CASSFASDRDGANYGYTF.

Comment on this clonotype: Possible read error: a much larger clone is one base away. CDR3 coding DNA: TGTGCCAGCAGCCCCGACAGGAGCGAGACCCAGTACTTC. It translates to CASSPDRSETQYF. This chain uses TRBV9 with TRBJ2-5, with D perhaps matching TRBD1 (6 bases). The CDR3 runs to 13 residues. The ends were cut back, 4 bases at V and 5 bases at J, with 12 bases in the middle. Germline lookup yields CDR1 SGDLS and CDR2 YYNGEE.

In nucleotides, the CDR3 is TGTGCCTGTAATGTGCCCTCGAATTCACCCCTCCACTTT. Its translation is CACNVPSNSPLHF. V gene TRBV30 combines with J gene TRBJ1-6; no clear D. V lost 6 bases to trimming and J lost 7 bases, with 13 bases between them. CDR1 and CDR2 from the germline V gene are GTSNPN and SVGIG (reference sequence). The CDR3 is 13 residues long.

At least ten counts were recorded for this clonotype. CDR3 amino acids: CASSHLGGGANEKLFF. In nucleotides, the CDR3 is TGTGCCAGCAGTCACCTCGGTGGGGGGGCTAATGAAAAACTGTTTTTT. The gene calls are TRBV6-1 and TRBJ1-4; possibly TRBD1 for D (5 bases). Germline V CDR1 and CDR2: MNHNS, SASEGT. The CDR3 is 16 residues long. Trimming removed 5 bases from V and 3 bases from J, with 16 bases in between.

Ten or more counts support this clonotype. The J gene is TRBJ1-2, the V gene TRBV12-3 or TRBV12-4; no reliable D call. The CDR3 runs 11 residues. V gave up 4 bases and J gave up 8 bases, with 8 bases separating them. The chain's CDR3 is CASSYSGGYTF. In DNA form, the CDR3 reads TGTGCCAGCAGTTACAGTGGAGGCTACACCTTC.

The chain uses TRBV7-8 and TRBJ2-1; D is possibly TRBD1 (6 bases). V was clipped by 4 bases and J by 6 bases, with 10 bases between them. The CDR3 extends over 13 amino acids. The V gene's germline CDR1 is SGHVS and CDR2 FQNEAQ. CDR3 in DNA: TGTGCCAGCAGCTCAGGGACATTCAATGAGCAGTTCTTC. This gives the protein CASSSGTFNEQFF.

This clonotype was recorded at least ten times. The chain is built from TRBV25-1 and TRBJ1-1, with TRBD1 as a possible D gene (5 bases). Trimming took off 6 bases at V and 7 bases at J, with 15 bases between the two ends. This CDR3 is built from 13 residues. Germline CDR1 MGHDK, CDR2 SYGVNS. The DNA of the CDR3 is TGTGCCAGCAGGGACCAGGGTTGGGGTGAAGCTTTCTTT. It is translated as CASRDQGWGEAFF.

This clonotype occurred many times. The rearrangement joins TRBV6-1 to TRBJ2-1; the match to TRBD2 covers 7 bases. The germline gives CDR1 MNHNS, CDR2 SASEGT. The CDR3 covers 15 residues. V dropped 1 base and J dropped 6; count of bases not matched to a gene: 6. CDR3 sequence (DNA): TGTGCCAGCAGTGAAGTCCGGGGGGATAGCAATGAGCAGTTCTTC. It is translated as CASSEVRGDSNEQFF.

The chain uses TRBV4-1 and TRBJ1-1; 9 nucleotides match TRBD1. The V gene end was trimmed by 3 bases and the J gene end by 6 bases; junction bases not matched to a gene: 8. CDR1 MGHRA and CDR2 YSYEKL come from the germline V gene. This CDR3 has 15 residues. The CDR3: CASSQGGQGGSEAFF. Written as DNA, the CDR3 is TGCGCCAGCAGCCAGGGGGGACAGGGTGGATCTGAAGCTTTCTTT.